This T cell receptor beta chain is drawn from a study of blood T cell repertoires in COVID-19. In the study overall: Samples representing acute and convalescent COVID-19 were sourced from the United States, Italy and Spain. In each case, the material was cDNA or gDNA derived from T cells, B-cell-depleted T cells, or PBMCs.

V lost 4 bases and J 4 bases, leaving 17 bases between the germline ends. The CDR3 sequence is 15 residues long. Germline lookup yields CDR1 SGHDT and CDR2 YYEEEE. Authors' methods: Nucleated cell counts were estimated from reference gene primer amplification. Profiling relied on immunoSEQ multiplex PCR, and the TCRdb table lists in-frame clones only, not all of them. The V and J calls and clone size are taken from that table; D and trimming were inferred from the DNA. This sample has under 300,000 clones, with roughly nine tenths found just once. The chain joins TRBV5-6 to TRBJ1-2; D is perhaps TRBD1 (6 bases). Sequencing used peripheral blood. This TCR derives from a man aged 55 to 69 with acute or convalescent COVID-19. The CDR3 is CASSLSDGQIYGYTF. The DNA of the CDR3 is TGTGCCAGCAGCCTTTCCGATGGACAGATCTATGGCTACACCTTC.